The 10 T cell receptor beta chains in this list originate from one sample, sequenced in a study of T cell repertoires in cytomegalovirus infection. TCRdb processed the reads anew with MiXCR; each CDR3 protein has one entry. The sample records roughly 240,000 distinct CDR3 sequences, 5% to 8.5% being singletons. Sample: PBMCs. The origin of the receptors is a human donor in good health (CMV status not recorded). Some clones in this sample may be carry-over from other donors' samples.

As for this clonotype: One end of the junction fails to match germline, which may point to a read error. The V gene is TRBV5-6, the J gene TRBJ2-7; D tentatively reads TRBD1 or TRBD2 (6 bases each). This CDR3 is 16 amino acids long. Germline lookup yields CDR1 SGHDT and CDR2 YYEEEE. CDR3 residues: CASSFGRRGWSFEQYF. DNA of the CDR3: TGTGCCAGCAGCTTCGGCCGGAGGGGGTGGTCCTTCGAGCAGTACTTC.

This clonotype was recorded at least ten times. This chain connects TRBV28 to TRBJ1-2; unclear D gene. With 8 bases removed from V and 6 bases from J, the gap between germline ends came to 28 bases. Germline lookup yields CDR1 MDHEN and CDR2 SYDVKM. The CDR3 has 17 amino acids. CDR3 loop: CASGPGGVGGLVDGYTF. The CDR3 DNA reads TGTGCCAGCGGCCCTGGCGGGGTCGGCGGTCTGGTGGATGGCTACACCTTC.

This clonotype was seen repeatedly, ten times or more. This rearrangement joins TRBV20-1 to TRBJ2-7; 9 positions match TRBD1. The CDR3 is made up of 14 amino acids. Germline V lookup: CDR1 DFQATT, CDR2 SNEGSKA (reference sequence). V was clipped by 1 base and J by 2 bases; unmatched bases: 3. The CDR3, as DNA: TGCAGTGCTAGAGCCGGGACAGGGACCTACGAGCAGTACTTC. Translation gives CSARAGTGTYEQYF.

This clonotype was counted many times. The V call is TRBV5-1, the J call TRBJ1-5, with no clear D. Germline CDR1 is SGHRS and CDR2 is YFSETQ. The V and J ends lost 5 bases and 4 bases respectively, with 10 bases between them. This CDR3 is 13 amino acids long. CDR3 DNA sequence: TGCGCCAGCAGTTTCGACGCAAATCAGCCCCAGCATTTT. This translates into CASSFDANQPQHF.

This clonotype was observed at least ten times. J is TRBJ1-1 and V is TRBV7-2; weak D call: TRBD1 (6 bases). Germline CDR1 is SGHTA and CDR2 is FQGNSA. V lost 6 bases, J lost 1 base, and 9 bases lay in between. The CDR3 loop spans 13 amino acids. The CDR3 nucleotides read TGTGCCAGCAGGGGAGGGGGGAACACTGAAGCTTTCTTT. Residues: CASRGGGNTEAFF.

Ten or more counts support this clonotype. This rearrangement joins TRBV19 to TRBJ1-5; TRBD1 agrees at 9 bases. CDR3 length equals 19 residues. Germline values: CDR1 LNHDA, CDR2 SQIVND (reference sequence). With V trimmed by 5 bases and J by 0 bases, 14 bases remained unmatched. The CDR3, as DNA: TGTGCCAGTAGTCCGGGACAGGGACGAACTTTGATTAGCAATCAGCCCCAGCATTTT. Protein sequence: CASSPGQGRTLISNQPQHF.

This clonotype was seen at least ten times. J is TRBJ1-4 and V is TRBV28; the D is unclear. CDR1 MDHEN and CDR2 SYDVKM come from the germline V gene. CDR3 length: 14 residues. V lost 3 bases and J 6 bases, leaving 11 bases between the germline ends. The CDR3 DNA sequence: TGTGCCAGCAGTTTCAGGTTAACGGATGAAAAACTGTTTTTT. Its translation is CASSFRLTDEKLFF. The complete variable domain, with remaining parts taken from reference TRBV28 and TRBJ1-4, reads DVKVTQSSRYLVKRTGEKVFLECVQDMDHENMFWYRQDPGLGLRLIYFSYDVKMKEKGDIPEGYSVSREKKERFSLILESASTNQTSMYLCASSFRLTDEKLFFGSGTQLSVL.

In its sample, this clonotype was seen once. It may be a read error: a sequence one base away is much more abundant. It is likely a read error, because the conserved phenylalanine at the end of the CDR3 is missing. The chain combines TRBV12-3 or TRBV12-4 with TRBJ1-1; TRBD1 is a possible D gene (5 bases). This CDR3 comprises 15 residues. V was trimmed by 1 base and J by 1 base, leaving 10 bases between them. DNA of the CDR3: TGTGCCAGCAGTTTAGTGACCAGGGAGAACACTGAAGCTTTCCTT. This sequence encodes CASSLVTRENTEAFL.

This clonotype has only a few counts. The rearrangement uses TRBV7-8 and TRBJ2-7; weak D call: TRBD1 (6 bases). Trimming shortened V by 0 bases and J by 1 base, and 10 bases separated the two germline ends. Germline CDR1 is SGHVS and CDR2 is FQNEAQ. The CDR3 sequence is 15 residues long. DNA of the CDR3: TGTGCCAGCAGCTTAGCTGCAGGGGAATCCTACGAGCAGTACTTC. Its protein product is CASSLAAGESYEQYF.

This clonotype was seen ten or more times. The genes are TRBV3-1 and TRBJ2-5; no firm D call. V lost 1 base, J lost 2 bases, and 8 bases lay in between. CDR3 length: 14 residues. Germline V gene sequence: CDR1 LGHDT, CDR2 YNNKEL (reference sequence). In DNA form, the CDR3 reads TGTGCCAGCAGCCAAGCGCCCCCGCAAGAGACCCAGTACTTC. Amino acids: CASSQAPPQETQYF.